This T cell receptor beta chain was captured in a study of blood T cell repertoires in COVID-19. Germline V gene data show CDR1 as KGHSH and CDR2 as LQKENI. This CDR3 spans 15 amino acids. J gave up 5 bases and V 4 bases, and 6 bases lay outside the gene matches. It was during active infection that Seattle patients were enrolled and then longitudinally followed. This table comes from immunoSEQ multiplex PCR, and its TCRdb copy is limited to in-frame clones, with some not included. The sample has tens of thousands of clones; around 86% are singletons. This clone has only one observation. Sequenced sample: peripheral blood. This chain connects TRBV18 to TRBJ2-5, with 11 bases identical to TRBD2. The clonotype comes from a man in his forties or fifties with COVID-19, enrolled during active disease. The CDR3 protein is CASSLGLAGYETQYF. In nucleotides, the CDR3 is TGTGCCAGCTCACTCGGACTAGCGGGTTACGAGACCCAGTACTTC.